This T cell receptor beta chain appears in the sequencing data of a study of blood T cell repertoires in COVID-19. The overall study: Spain, Italy and the United States supplied samples that represented acute and convalescent COVID-19. In each case, the material was cDNA or gDNA derived from T cells, B-cell-depleted T cells, or PBMCs.

The CDR3 runs 15 residues. Trimming removed 1 base at V and 1 base at J, with 8 bases between. The germline gives CDR1 SEHNR, CDR2 FQNEAQ (reference sequence). Per the study methods: Reference gene primer amplification yielded estimated nucleated cell counts. Data came from immunoSEQ multiplex PCR; TCRdb stores just in-frame clones and leaves some out. Clonal size and the V and J genes are those of that table, whereas D and trimming came from the DNA. The sample shows some 46,000 clones, approximately 88% of them seen only once. The TCR comes from a man over 45 with acute or convalescent COVID-19. The source material was peripheral blood. V and J are TRBV7-9 and TRBJ1-5; D unresolved. CDR3 loop: CASSLGVQSNQPQHF. CDR3 sequence (DNA): TGTGCCAGCAGCTTAGGGGTACAGAGCAATCAGCCCCAGCATTTT.